This entry features one TCR beta chain sequence. This record comes from a study of blood T cell repertoires in COVID-19. Study details: T cells, B-cell-depleted T cells, or PBMCs provided the cDNA or gDNA that served as material.

Study processing details: It was from reference gene primer amplification that nucleated cell counts were estimated. Produced via immunoSEQ multiplex PCR; TCRdb's table is partial and in-frame only. V and J calls and clone size follow that table, whereas D and trimming were derived from the DNA. The data show approximately 220,000 clones, 84% seen once. Losses at the gene ends were 4 bases for V and 3 bases for J; bases not matched to a gene: 12. CDR1 and CDR2 from the germline V gene are MDHEN and SYDVKM. The length of the CDR3 is 17 residues. The rearrangement uses TRBV28 and TRBJ2-7; 10 bases are shared with TRBD2. The source of this sequence is a woman aged 30 to 39 who had recovered from COVID-19. The sample comprised peripheral blood. CDR3 nucleotides: TGTGCCAGCAGTTCGCCTACTAGCGGGATAGCCTACTACGAGCAGTACTTC. It yields the protein CASSSPTSGIAYYEQYF. Filled out from reference TRBV28 and TRBJ2-7, the complete variable domain reads DVKVTQSSRYLVKRTGEKVFLECVQDMDHENMFWYRQDPGLGLRLIYFSYDVKMKEKGDIPEGYSVSREKKERFSLILESASTNQTSMYLCASSSPTSGIAYYEQYFGPGTRLTVT.